This is a list of T cell receptor beta chains from one sample in a study of monozygotic twins with inflammatory bowel disease. One entry per CDR3 protein, without DNA, is what TCRdb gives after re-calling the 5' RACE reads. In all, the sample yields approximately 400,000 distinct CDR3 sequences. Sequencing was carried out using blood. Receptor source: a human donor with ulcerative colitis or Crohn's disease, or a healthy co-twin of an affected twin (not recorded which). The CDR3 runs from the conserved cysteine through the conserved F or W.

>TRBV2|TRBJ2-2
CASRASGELFF
>TRBV20-1|TRBJ2-2
CSPLAGTGELFF
>TRBV4-2|TRBJ1-2
CASSQDGGSYGYTF
>TRBV7-2|TRBJ2-7
CASSLLEGSSYEQYF
>TRBV3-1|TRBJ1-6
CASSPRDNSPLHF
>TRBV30|TRBJ2-2
CAWSPSYTGELFF
>TRBV11-2|TRBJ2-6
CASSLIGLASGANVLTF
>TRBV4-3|TRBJ1-2
CASSQDLGLDYGYTF
>TRBV5-1|TRBJ1-1
CASSRLAGGSTEAFF
>TRBV19|TRBJ2-4
CASRDRLAKNIQYF
>TRBV9|TRBJ1-6
CASSVTPSGTESSPLHF
>TRBV19|TRBJ1-5
CASRDRYEPQHF
>TRBV20-1|TRBJ2-1
CSASGTISYNEQFF
>TRBV10-2|TRBJ1-5
CASRQGSGQPQHF
>TRBV3-1|TRBJ2-1
CASSQVAQGEQFF
>TRBV29-1|TRBJ2-2
CSVFLRGLKNTGELFF
>TRBV7-9|TRBJ2-7
CASSLPDRVYEQYF
>TRBV5-1|TRBJ2-2
CASSPATGGANTGELFF
>TRBV18|TRBJ2-1
CASSPSGGPNEQFF
>TRBV11-3|TRBJ2-3
CASSSSGGLTDTQYF
>TRBV7-2|TRBJ2-1
CASSLMGTNNEQFF
>TRBV5-1|TRBJ1-1
CASSLMMNTEAFF
>TRBV12-3/TRBV12-4|TRBJ2-2
CATRTSGKEELFF
>TRBV25-1|TRBJ1-4
CASSARMAGEKLFF
>TRBV20-1|TRBJ2-1
CSASLAGRRNEQFF
>TRBV9|TRBJ2-2
CASSVVDSVHTGELFF
>TRBV5-1|TRBJ1-2
CASSSDRYGYTF
>TRBV10-3|TRBJ1-1
CAISLQGTTEAFF